A single sample is the source of the 19 T cell receptor beta chains below, sequenced in a study of T-cell memory formation after mild COVID-19. From the 5' RACE reads, TCRdb called clonotypes with MiXCR, one entry per CDR3 protein. The sample lists under 300,000 distinct CDR3 sequences, 8.2% seen once, with around a fifth in the top ten. Specimen: PBMCs or a T cell subset sorted from them (not recorded which). All receptors come from a young man who had mild COVID-19 (a few samples of this study predate the infection). Cell type and time point are not known.

This clonotype was detected ten times or more. J is TRBJ2-3 and V is TRBV5-1; D is tentatively TRBD1 or TRBD2 (5 bases each). Germline CDR1 and CDR2: SGHRS and YFSETQ. V gave up 5 bases and J gave up 4 bases, with 17 bases separating them. The length of the CDR3 is 15 residues. The CDR3 loop reads CASRGDAQISDTQYF. The CDR3 region has the DNA TGCGCCAGCAGGGGGGACGCACAGATCTCAGATACGCAGTATTTT.

There are many counts of this clonotype. The V call is TRBV6-5, the J call TRBJ1-6; perhaps TRBD1 as D (6 bases). Deletions cut 6 bases from V and 9 bases from J, with 18 bases between. Germline CDR1 reads MNHEY; CDR2 reads SVGAGI. The length of the CDR3 is 15 residues. The CDR3 DNA follows: TGTGCCAGCAGCCAGTACACAGGGAGATCTTCACCCCTCCACTTT. It yields the protein CASSQYTGRSSPLHF.

This clonotype was recorded a few times. The chain has TRBV4-2 and TRBJ1-5, with a tentative D call TRBD1 (5 bases). V was clipped by 1 base and J by 9 bases, with 16 bases between them. The CDR3 has 15 amino acids. Germline lookup yields CDR1 LGHNA and CDR2 YNFKEQ. CDR3 amino acids: CASSQARDPTRPQHF. CDR3 nucleotide sequence: TGTGCCAGCAGCCAAGCCCGGGACCCCACGCGGCCCCAGCATTTT.

This clonotype was seen a handful of times. The rearrangement uses TRBV20-1 and TRBJ1-6, with 8 bases that match TRBD1. The CDR3 is made up of 15 amino acids. V trimming: 2 bases; J trimming: 6 bases; junction bases outside the gene matches: 6. CDR1 is DFQATT and CDR2 is SNEGSKA in the germline V gene (reference sequence). CDR3 sequence: CSARFRDRRNSPLHF. CDR3 nucleotides: TGCAGTGCTAGATTCCGGGACAGGCGTAATTCACCCCTCCACTTT.

This clonotype showed up just a few times. The germline gene is not matched at one end of the junction; a read error may be the cause. CDR3 DNA: TGTGCCAGCAGTTTAGGACAGGGTATCAACTACGAGCAGTACTTC. It is translated as CASSLGQGINYEQYF. The gene calls are TRBV7-8 and TRBJ2-7; 8 nucleotides match TRBD1. Germline V CDR1 and CDR2: SGHVS, FQNEAQ. CDR3 length: 15 residues.

This sequence joins TRBV7-9 and TRBJ1-6; TRBD1 is a possible D gene (5 bases). The CDR3 is 13 residues long. The V end lost 1 base, the J end lost 9 bases, and 7 bases lay between the germline ends. Germline values: CDR1 SEHNR, CDR2 FQNEAQ (reference sequence). CDR3 protein: CASSLGGSSPLHF. CDR3 DNA sequence: TGTGCCAGCAGCTTAGGGGGCAGTTCACCCCTCCACTTT.

This clonotype was counted ten times or more. This chain joins TRBV7-9 and TRBJ2-7, with TRBD2 identical over 8 bases. The ends lost 5 bases at V and 2 bases at J; junction bases unmatched: 8. CDR3 length: 15 amino acids. The V gene's germline CDR1 is SEHNR and CDR2 FQNEAQ (reference sequence). DNA of the CDR3: TGTGCCAGCAGCCCTACCGGGGGGGCCGCCTACGAGCAGTACTTC. This codes for CASSPTGGAAYEQYF.

The genes are TRBV24-1 and TRBJ2-1; D may be TRBD2 (6 bases). Germline CDR1 is KGHDR and CDR2 is SFDVKD. There are 18 residues in the CDR3. V lost 4 bases to trimming and J lost 5 bases, with 23 bases between them. CDR3 in DNA: TGTGCCACCAGTGACCCACTCGCTCGGGGGAGGTTTAACAATGAGCAGTTCTTC. Amino acids: CATSDPLARGRFNNEQFF.

A few counts support this clonotype. The chain couples TRBV20-1 to TRBJ1-1; TRBD1 agrees at 9 bases. Per the germline V gene, CDR1 is DFQATT and CDR2 is SNEGSKA (reference sequence). V was pared by 4 bases and J by 7 bases, with 10 bases of the junction left unmatched. This CDR3 is 14 amino acids long. The CDR3 sequence is CSAMTGGVFIEAFF. The CDR3 nucleotides are TGCAGTGCTATGACAGGGGGTGTCTTTATTGAAGCTTTCTTT.

This clonotype was counted only a few times. The genes are TRBV3-1 and TRBJ2-7; D is perhaps TRBD2 (5 bases). The V gene's germline CDR1 is LGHDT and CDR2 YNNKEL (reference sequence). V gave up 4 bases and J gave up 4 bases, with 14 bases separating them. The CDR3 is made up of 14 amino acids. The DNA of the CDR3 is TGTGCCAGCAGCCCCTCAGGAAGCGGATACGAGCAGTACGTC. It codes for CASSPSGSGYEQYV.

The CDR3 DNA reads as TGCGCCAGCAGCCTCTACGGGGGGGCGCTCCAAGAGACCCAGTACTTC. Its protein is CASSLYGGALQETQYF. The chain joins TRBV5-1 to TRBJ2-5; TRBD2 agrees at 8 bases. V dropped 4 bases and J dropped 1; count of bases not matched to a gene: 9. Germline assignment: CDR1 SGHRS and CDR2 YFSETQ. The CDR3 spans 16 residues.

The gene calls are TRBV18 and TRBJ2-5, with 8 bases lining up with TRBD2. CDR1 KGHSH and CDR2 LQKENI come from the germline V gene. J was trimmed by 3 bases and V by 3 bases; bases with no gene match: 6. The CDR3 extends over 15 amino acids. The CDR3 is CASSPLSGAEETQYF. DNA for the CDR3: TGTGCCAGCTCACCCCTTAGCGGGGCCGAAGAGACCCAGTACTTC.

The J gene is TRBJ2-7, the V gene TRBV5-6, with 10 positions matching TRBD2. The germline V gene encodes CDR1 SGHDT and CDR2 YYEEEE. The CDR3 has 12 residues. V shed 2 bases, J shed 10 bases, and the junction held 3 bases outside the gene matches. CDR3 region: CASSFLAGVQYV. The CDR3, as DNA: TGTGCCAGCAGCTTCCTAGCGGGGGTTCAGTACGTC.

This clonotype appeared many times. This rearrangement joins TRBV7-2 to TRBJ2-1; no reliable D call. Germline V lookup: CDR1 SGHTA, CDR2 FQGNSA. V gave up 2 bases and J gave up 7 bases, with 3 bases separating them. The CDR3 spans 11 residues. CDR3 in DNA: TGTGCCAGCAGCTTAATGAATGAGCAGTTCTTC. Translating gives CASSLMNEQFF.

In its sample, this clonotype was seen many times. This chain connects TRBV5-1 to TRBJ1-2, with D possibly TRBD1 on 5 matching bases. The V and J ends lost 2 bases and 7 bases respectively, with 18 bases between them. The CDR3 consists of 15 residues. Per germline, CDR1 SGHRS and CDR2 YFSETQ. The CDR3 DNA follows: TGCGCCAGCAGCTTCAGGCCGGGGGAGACCTTTGGCTACACCTTC. Protein sequence: CASSFRPGETFGYTF.

The chain is built from TRBV5-1 and TRBJ1-1; D remains unclear. The V gene lost 2 bases and the J gene lost 5 bases, with 10 bases spanning the gap. Germline V CDR1 and CDR2: SGHRS, YFSETQ. The CDR3 runs to 13 residues. CDR3 coding DNA: TGCGCCAGCAGCTTCCGCCTTGGGACTGAAGCTTTCTTT. Its protein is CASSFRLGTEAFF.

This clonotype has a count of ten or more. The chain has TRBV20-1 and TRBJ1-4; 7 bases line up with TRBD1. The CDR3 loop spans 15 amino acids. J gave up 5 bases and V 3 bases, and 9 bases lay outside the gene matches. CDR1 is DFQATT and CDR2 is SNEGSKA in the germline V gene (reference sequence). The CDR3 DNA sequence: TGCAGTGCTAGGAGAGGGGGCGAACCAAATGAAAAACTGTTTTTT. Protein product: CSARRGGEPNEKLFF.

The chain joins TRBV7-9 to TRBJ1-5; 8 bases are shared with TRBD1. The ends lost 7 bases at V and 4 bases at J; junction bases unmatched: 15. Germline V gives CDR1 SEHNR, CDR2 FQNEAQ (reference sequence). The CDR3 has 17 amino acids. CDR3 sequence: CASTSVRTTGDNQPQHF. The CDR3 DNA is TGTGCCAGCACCTCGGTACGGACGACAGGGGATAATCAGCCCCAGCATTTT.

J is TRBJ2-2 and V is TRBV6-5; 14 bases match TRBD2. The ends lost 5 bases at V and 3 bases at J; junction bases unmatched: 5. CDR3 length equals 17 residues. Germline CDR1 is MNHEY and CDR2 is SVGAGI. CDR3 in amino acids: CASSRRTSGGHTGELFF. The CDR3 DNA reads as TGTGCCAGCAGTCGCCGGACTAGCGGGGGGCACACCGGGGAGCTGTTTTTT.